This T cell receptor beta chain was identified during a study of T-cell memory formation after mild COVID-19. Overall study: There were largely donor-specific TCR clusters. Findings and limits, study-wide: Certain responding clones were present in pre-infection memory, suggesting participation of cross-reactive memory.

This clonotype was counted between two and nine times. Its antigen is unidentified. Sample barcodes and UMIs were carried by the TCR alpha and TCR beta cDNA libraries that 5'RACE generated with constant-segment primers. TCRdb processed the 5' RACE reads anew with MiXCR; each CDR3 protein has one entry. The sample comprises 85,000 to 120,000 distinct CDR3 sequences, roughly 12% of which are singletons, and about 27% rests with the top ten. The V gene's germline CDR1 is MNHEY and CDR2 SMNVEV (reference sequence). Trimming took off 10 bases at V and 3 bases at J, with 22 bases between the two ends. The CDR3 has 15 residues.

This receptor was identified in an adult woman who had mild COVID-19 (a few samples of this study predate the infection). Cell type and time point are not known. This chain links TRBV27 with TRBJ2-7, with TRBD1 as a possible D gene (5 bases). The sample consisted of PBMCs or a T cell subset sorted from them (not recorded which). In DNA form, the CDR3 reads TGTGCCATCCACCGTGGGGCCCGGCAAAACTACGAGCAGTACTTC. Translating gives CAIHRGARQNYEQYF.